This T cell receptor (beta chain) was found in a study of T cells after yellow fever vaccination. Points from the study as a whole: Some clonotypes were seen in both the CD4 and the CD8 compartments. These made up a small share and likely arose from convergent recombination. Reappearance after the booster was seen for most primary-vaccination clones, at 96% CD4 and around 90% CD8.

This clonotype was seen more than once but under ten times. No antigen is known for it. The CDR3 has 16 amino acids. The V and J ends lost 2 bases and 5 bases respectively, with 21 bases between them. Germline assignment: CDR1 DFQATT and CDR2 SNEGSKA (reference sequence). Using its own MiXCR run on the 5' RACE reads, TCRdb lists one record per CDR3 protein. This table has a few hundred thousand distinct CDR3 sequences, roughly 5% appearing once. Sample: CD4+ T cells sorted from PBMCs, taken on the day of the yellow fever booster vaccination. The receptor comes from a man between 18 and 29 years old who received the YFV17D yellow fever vaccine. This chain uses TRBV20-1 with TRBJ2-5; possibly TRBD2 for D (5 bases). The CDR3 sequence: CSARSPSSPAGETQYF. CDR3 DNA: TGCAGTGCTAGATCCCCTAGCTCTCCGGCTGGGGAGACCCAGTACTTC.